The 30 T cell receptor beta chains below all came from one sample that was sequenced in a study of OX40 agonist ivuxolimab in advanced cancers. Sequencing was performed with immunoSEQ multiplex PCR; in TCRdb, only in-frame clones are kept and a portion is missing. The data show about 16,000 clones, roughly 90% seen once. The specimen comprised CD4+ or CD8+ T cells sorted from blood, sampled in a trial of the OX40 agonist ivuxolimab. All receptors derive from an adult with an advanced solid tumor such as melanoma, head and neck, liver or kidney cancer.

The V call is TRBV6-6, the J call TRBJ2-3; tentatively, D is TRBD2 (5 bases). Trimming removed 6 bases at V and 0 bases at J, with 13 bases between. There are 15 residues in the CDR3. CDR1 and CDR2 (germline): MNHNY, SVGAGI (reference sequence). The CDR3 is CASRPDLASTDTQYF. As DNA, the CDR3 is TGTGCCAGCAGGCCGGACTTGGCTAGCACAGATACGCAGTATTTT.

This clone was seen a single time. In DNA, the CDR3 is TGTGCCAGCAGCGTAGAAGGGGAGACCCAGTACTTC. Its translation is CASSVEGETQYF. This chain uses TRBV9 with TRBJ2-5; D gene ambiguous. V lost 0 bases and J lost 5, with 5 bases in between. From germline, CDR1 is SGDLS and CDR2 YYNGEE. The CDR3 runs 12 residues.

In nucleotides, the CDR3 is TGTGCCAGCAGCTTAGATGAGGCTATCATTGGCACCGGGGAGCTGTTTTTT. The encoded protein is CASSLDEAIIGTGELFF. The rearrangement joins TRBV11-3 to TRBJ2-2; D gene unclear. The CDR3 loop spans 17 amino acids. V was pared by 0 bases and J by 4 bases, with 15 bases between. CDR1 and CDR2 from the germline V gene are SGHNT and YENEEA.

On this clone: The same CDR3 arises from other DNA sequences in this sample as well. The rearrangement links TRBV9 to TRBJ1-2; 8 bases are a match to TRBD1. From germline, CDR1 is SGDLS and CDR2 YYNGEE. The V gene end was trimmed by 4 bases and the J gene end by 4 bases; junction bases not matched to a gene: 9. The CDR3 runs 15 residues. CDR3 nucleotide sequence: TGTGCCAGCAGCCCGCTCGGGACAGGCTTCTATGGCTACACCTTC. It specifies CASSPLGTGFYGYTF.

This chain joins TRBV6-6 and TRBJ2-7; D might be TRBD2 (6 bases). Germline CDR1 and CDR2: MNHNY and SVGAGI (reference sequence). The ends were cut back, 6 bases at V and 3 bases at J, with 15 bases in the middle. The CDR3 length is 14 residues. The CDR3 sequence: CASSPIAENYEQYF. The CDR3 DNA sequence: TGTGCCAGCAGCCCTATAGCGGAGAACTACGAGCAGTACTTC.

V and J are TRBV5-8 and TRBJ1-6, with D hard to call. The germline CDR1 and CDR2 sequences are SGHTS and YDEGEE. This CDR3 is built from 16 residues. Trimming left V 3 bases short and J 4 bases short, with 14 bases between. The CDR3 coding sequence is TGTGCCAGCAGCTGGGATAGGACGGATTATAATTCACCCCTCCACTTT. Translating it yields CASSWDRTDYNSPLHF.

Only one count was recorded for this clone. The V and J genes are TRBV11-2 and TRBJ1-3; D unclear. V shed 2 bases and J shed 5 bases, with 4 bases lying between them. Per the germline V gene, CDR1 is SGHAT and CDR2 is FQNNGV. The CDR3 covers 12 residues. The CDR3 DNA reads TGTGCCAGCAGCTTACGAAGAAACACCATATATTTT. Encoded protein: CASSLRRNTIYF. Supplemented by reference TRBV11-2 and TRBJ1-3, the full variable domain reads EAGVAQSPRYKIIEKRQSVAFWCNPISGHATLYWYQQILGQGPKLLIQFQNNGVVDDSQLPKDRFSAERLKGVDSTLKIQPAKLEDSAVYLCASSLRRNTIYFGEGSWLTVV.

The V and J genes are TRBV29-1 and TRBJ1-2, with 7 bases fitting TRBD1. Germline trimming cut 6 bases from V and 7 bases from J; bases unmatched to any gene: 17. The CDR3 is 15 amino acids. Germline V gene data show CDR1 as SQVTM and CDR2 as ANQGSEA. The CDR3 here is CSVLGQEGFGVGYTF. The DNA for the CDR3 is TGCAGCGTCCTCGGACAGGAGGGGTTCGGGGTTGGCTACACCTTC.

The chain recombines TRBV9 with TRBJ2-7, with 9 bases matching TRBD2. Trimming removed 4 bases from V and 1 base from J; junction bases left unmatched: 3. This CDR3 contains 14 residues. CDR1 is SGDLS, CDR2 YYNGEE, per germline. This chain's CDR3 is CASSPSGISYEQYF. The CDR3 DNA follows: TGTGCCAGCAGCCCTAGCGGGATTTCCTACGAGCAGTACTTC.

In the case of this clone: The germline gene is not matched at one end of the junction; a read error may be the cause. The V and J genes are TRBV6-1 and TRBJ2-7; possible D gene TRBD2, 6 bases. This CDR3 is 15 amino acids long. Germline V gene lookup returns CDR1 MNHNS and CDR2 SASEGT. CDR3 sequence reads: CASNEMGLDFYEQYF. CDR3 DNA: TGTGCCAGCAATGAAATGGGACTGGATTTCTACGAGCAGTACTTC.

This chain links TRBV9 with TRBJ2-7; D possibly uses TRBD1 or TRBD2 (5 bases each). Germline CDR1 SGDLS, CDR2 YYNGEE. Trimming left V 0 bases short and J 3 bases short, with 7 bases between. The CDR3 covers 13 residues. The CDR3 DNA is TGTGCCAGCAGCGTAGGGGACGGCTACGAGCAGTACTTC. It codes for CASSVGDGYEQYF.

The V call is TRBV5-4, the J call TRBJ1-2; TRBD1 matches 8 bases. CDR1 is SGHNT, CDR2 YYREEE, per germline (reference sequence). V gave up 3 bases and J gave up 2 bases; unmatched junction bases: 6. The CDR3 is made up of 15 amino acids. For the CDR3, the DNA is TGTGCCAGCAGCTCCGGGGGACAGGAGAACTATGGCTACACCTTC. Translation: CASSSGGQENYGYTF.

V and J are TRBV10-1 and TRBJ2-3; D not certain. From germline, CDR1 is WNHNN and CDR2 SYGVQD (reference sequence). Trimming stripped 2 bases from V and 2 bases from J, with 2 bases between. This CDR3 contains 12 residues. The CDR3 region is CASSEDTDTQYF. The CDR3 DNA follows: TGCGCCAGCAGTGAGGACACAGATACGCAGTATTTT.

This chain joins TRBV1 and TRBJ2-1; the table calls TRBD2, which could not be checked here. TRBV1 is termed a pseudogene. The CDR3 length is 13 residues. The CDR3: CASSQDFYNEQFF. In DNA form, the CDR3 reads TGCGCCAGCAGCCAAGACTTCTACAATGAGCAGTTCTTC.

With respect to this clone: At the DNA level, this CDR3 is encoded by other sequences in the same sample as well. The J gene is TRBJ2-2, the V gene TRBV5-5, with TRBD2 matching over 15 bases. The germline CDR1 and CDR2 sequences are SGHKS and YYEKEE (reference sequence). The CDR3 is 18 amino acids. Losses at the gene ends were 4 bases for V and 0 bases for J; bases not matched to a gene: 4. The CDR3 DNA is TGTGCCAGCAGCCTAGGACTAGCGGGAGGGCCGAACACCGGGGAGCTGTTTTTT. Protein sequence: CASSLGLAGGPNTGELFF.

The gene calls are TRBV11-3 and TRBJ2-2; no definite D call. Germline CDR1 and CDR2: SGHNT and YENEEA. Trimming took 7 bases from V and 5 from J, leaving 11 bases between them. CDR3 length: 13 residues. For the CDR3, the DNA is TGTGCCAGCAATCCCGTTGGGACCGGGGAGCTGTTTTTT. Amino acid sequence: CASNPVGTGELFF.

The CDR3 DNA is TGTGCCAGCAGCCTAGTGGGACTAGCGGGACTCACAGATACGCAGTATTTT. Its translation: CASSLVGLAGLTDTQYF. The rearrangement uses TRBV13 and TRBJ2-3; TRBD2 matches 13 bases. The germline gives CDR1 PRHDT, CDR2 FYEKMQ (reference sequence). This CDR3 spans 17 amino acids. V shed 5 bases and J 2 bases; nucleotides not matched to a gene: 7.

As for this clone: A much larger clone is a single base away; this may be a read error. The chain joins TRBV5-4 to TRBJ2-7; TRBD1 might be the D (6 bases). Per germline, CDR1 SGHNT and CDR2 YYREEE (reference sequence). V was clipped by 2 bases and J by 2 bases, with 8 bases between them. The CDR3 sequence is 13 residues long. CDR3 in DNA: TGTGCCAGCAGCTTCGGACAGACCTACGAGCAGTACTTC. As protein: CASSFGQTYEQYF.

This chain joins TRBV19 and TRBJ2-3; TRBD2 agrees at 8 bases. CDR1 is LNHDA and CDR2 is SQIVND in the germline V gene (reference sequence). The J segment lost 0 bases and the V segment lost 3 bases, leaving 8 bases of the junction unmatched. This CDR3 contains 17 residues. CDR3 residues: CASSIVVASGSTDTQYF. The CDR3 coding sequence is TGTGCCAGTAGTATCGTGGTTGCTAGCGGGAGCACAGATACGCAGTATTTT.

The rearrangement uses TRBV19 and TRBJ1-2; TRBD1 aligns across 7 bases. The germline V gene encodes CDR1 LNHDA and CDR2 SQIVND (reference sequence). The CDR3 runs to 16 residues. The V gene end was trimmed by 1 base and the J gene end by 0 bases; junction bases not matched to a gene: 5. In DNA form, the CDR3 reads TGTGCCAGTAGTATAGGGGGGACAGAATCTAACTATGGCTACACCTTC. It specifies CASSIGGTESNYGYTF.

The rearrangement uses TRBV7-8 and TRBJ2-2; D uncertain. CDR3 length: 18 residues. Deletions cut 4 bases from V and 1 base from J, with 19 bases between. Looked up from germline, CDR1 is SGHVS and CDR2 is FQNEAQ. CDR3 in amino acids: CASSSYPLAEKNTGELFF. The CDR3 DNA is TGTGCCAGCAGCTCATATCCCCTTGCGGAGAAGAACACCGGGGAGCTGTTTTTT.

The rearrangement links TRBV5-6 to TRBJ2-4; perhaps TRBD2 as D (5 bases). V lost 4 bases and J lost 8, with 13 bases in between. CDR1 and CDR2 (germline): SGHDT, YYEEEE. CDR3 length equals 13 residues. The CDR3: CASSAGNADIQYF. CDR3 DNA sequence: TGTGCCAGCAGCGCCGGGAATGCCGACATTCAGTACTTC.

In its sample, this clone was seen a few times. The chain carries TRBV5-1 and TRBJ1-1, with 8 positions matching TRBD1. V shed 3 bases and J 3 bases; nucleotides not matched to a gene: 4. Germline assignment: CDR1 SGHRS and CDR2 YFSETQ. This CDR3 is 14 amino acids long. CDR3 in amino acids: CASSSLQGDTEAFF. In DNA form, the CDR3 reads TGCGCCAGCAGCTCGTTACAGGGGGACACTGAAGCTTTCTTT.

V and J are TRBV7-2 and TRBJ2-7; 7 nucleotides match TRBD1. V trimming: 5 bases; J trimming: 2 bases; junction bases outside the gene matches: 9. The CDR3 is 15 amino acids. Germline assignment: CDR1 SGHTA and CDR2 FQGNSA. The CDR3 coding sequence is TGTGCCAGCAGCCATAGGGGGCAGACGACCTACGAGCAGTACTTC. This encodes CASSHRGQTTYEQYF.

The rearrangement joins TRBV5-1 to TRBJ1-1; no firm D call. The V gene lost 3 bases and the J gene lost 1 base, with 10 bases spanning the gap. The germline CDR1 and CDR2 sequences are SGHRS and YFSETQ. The length of the CDR3 is 14 residues. The CDR3 region is CASSYGLENTEAFF. CDR3 sequence (DNA): TGCGCCAGCAGCTACGGACTCGAGAACACTGAAGCTTTCTTT.

This clone is medium-sized (0.01 to 0.1%) in the sample. The chain has TRBV12-5 and TRBJ1-1; D gene ambiguous. Looked up from germline, CDR1 is LGHNT and CDR2 is FRNRAP. Trimming took off 3 bases at V and 3 bases at J, with 8 bases between the two ends. The CDR3 consists of 13 residues. Written as DNA, the CDR3 is TGTGCTAGTGGTTTATGGACTTACACTGAAGCTTTCTTT. This codes for CASGLWTYTEAFF. Using reference TRBV12-5 and TRBJ1-1 for the parts outside the CDR3, the full variable domain is DARVTQTPRHKVTEMGQEVTMRCQPILGHNTVFWYRQTMMQGLELLAYFRNRAPLDDSGMPKDRFSAEMPDATLATLKIQPSEPRDSAVYFCASGLWTYTEAFFGQGTRLTVV.

The chain couples TRBV2 to TRBJ1-1, with TRBD1 matching 12 bases. With V trimmed by 3 bases and J by 11 bases, 13 bases remained unmatched. Per the germline V gene, CDR1 is SNHLY and CDR2 is FYNNEI. CDR3 length: 16 amino acids. The CDR3 DNA reads as TGTGCCAGCAGTGATTCGGCGAGGGGACAGGGGGCGCTGGCTTTCTTT. Encoded protein: CASSDSARGQGALAFF.

This sequence joins TRBV7-2 and TRBJ1-2; a possible D gene is TRBD1 (6 bases). V lost 1 base and J lost 5, with 14 bases in between. Per germline, CDR1 SGHTA and CDR2 FQGNSA. This CDR3 is built from 15 residues. The CDR3 nucleotides read TGTGCCAGCAGCTTAGATTTTGGCAGGGGATATGGCTACACCTTC. It yields the protein CASSLDFGRGYGYTF.

This chain joins TRBV7-9 and TRBJ1-1; D call uncertain. Germline V CDR1 and CDR2: SEHNR, FQNEAQ (reference sequence). V gave up 1 base and J gave up 3 bases, with 9 bases separating them. The CDR3 covers 14 residues. CDR3 region: CASSLGIRDTEAFF. The CDR3 DNA reads TGTGCCAGCAGCTTAGGGATTCGGGACACTGAAGCTTTCTTT.

V is TRBV2 and J is TRBJ2-3; D gene uncertain. Trimming cost V 3 bases and J 5 bases, with 6 bases left between them. The germline V gene has CDR1 SNHLY and CDR2 FYNNEI. The CDR3 runs 12 residues. The CDR3 sequence: CASSDWQDTQYF. CDR3 nucleotides: TGTGCCAGCAGTGATTGGCAAGATACGCAGTATTTT.